Listed here is a single T cell receptor (beta chain). This sample stems from a study of control samples from healthy donors and cancer patients. Repertoires were generated with immunoSEQ multiplex PCR, while TCRdb's copy carries only in-frame clones and drops some. The sample yields about 140,000 clones, roughly 92% seen once. The V gene lost 7 bases and the J gene lost 2 bases, with 12 bases spanning the gap. CDR3 length: 13 residues. Germline lookup yields CDR1 SQVTM and CDR2 ANQGSEA. The sequence was obtained from a man under 40 in good health. The material sequenced was blood. This chain connects TRBV29-1 to TRBJ2-1; possibly TRBD2 for D (6 bases). The CDR3 DNA reads TGCAGCGGGAGGGGTGGCGCCTACAATGAGCAGTTCTTC. Translating gives CSGRGGAYNEQFF.